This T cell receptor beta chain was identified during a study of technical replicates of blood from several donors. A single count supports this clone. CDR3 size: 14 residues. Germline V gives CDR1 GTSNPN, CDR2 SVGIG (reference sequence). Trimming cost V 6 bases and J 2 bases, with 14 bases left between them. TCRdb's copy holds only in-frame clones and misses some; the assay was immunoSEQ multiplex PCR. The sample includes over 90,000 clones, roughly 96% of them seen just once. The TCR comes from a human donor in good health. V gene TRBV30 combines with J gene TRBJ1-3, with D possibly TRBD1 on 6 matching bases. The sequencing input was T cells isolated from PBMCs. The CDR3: CACPNRVPGNTIYF. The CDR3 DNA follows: TGTGCCTGCCCAAACAGGGTCCCTGGAAACACCATATATTTT. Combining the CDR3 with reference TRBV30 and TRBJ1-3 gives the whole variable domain SQTIHQWPATLVQPVGSPLSLECTVEGTSNPNLYWYRQAAGRGLQLLFYSVGIGQISSEVPQNLSASRPQDRQFILSSKKLLLSDSGFYLCACPNRVPGNTIYFGEGSWLTVV.